A single sample gave rise to the 2 T cell receptor beta chains below, sequenced in a study of CD8+ T cells in alopecia areata. From alopecia areata patients, lesional scalp punch biopsies and peripheral blood were collected. cDNA prepared by RNA extraction and subsequent reverse transcription served as the template for sequencing. Profiled with immunoSEQ multiplex PCR; TCRdb holds only in-frame clones, not every one. The table has over 10,000 clones, roughly 65% seen once. The sequencing input was skin. All receptors come from a human donor with alopecia areata.

This clone showed up just a few times. The chain has TRBV7-2 and TRBJ2-3; the match to TRBD1 covers 7 bases. The V gene end was trimmed by 4 bases and the J gene end by 4 bases; junction bases not matched to a gene: 5. CDR3 length: 14 residues. Per the germline V gene, CDR1 is SGHTA and CDR2 is FQGNSA. The CDR3 DNA sequence: TGTGCCAGCAGCTCGACAGGGTGGGCAGATACGCAGTATTTT. It encodes CASSSTGWADTQYF.

This chain links TRBV6-5 with TRBJ2-1, with D perhaps TRBD2 (5 bases). The V and J ends lost 5 bases and 4 bases respectively, with 9 bases between them. Per the germline V gene, CDR1 is MNHEY and CDR2 is SVGAGI. The CDR3 contains 13 residues. CDR3 in DNA: TGTGCCAGCAGTGTAGGGAGTTACAATGAGCAGTTCTTC. It yields the protein CASSVGSYNEQFF.